The 2 T cell receptor beta chains reported below all come from one sample, sequenced in a study of shared clonotypes between healthy human individuals. Profiling relied on immunoSEQ multiplex PCR, and the TCRdb table lists in-frame clones only, not all of them. The sample gives about 470,000 clones, roughly 83% of which show up once; roughly 13% is in the top ten. Sequencing was carried out using PBMCs. These receptors were taken from a woman aged 40 to 50 in good health. Some clones in this sample may be carry-over from other donors' samples.

The rearrangement joins TRBV19 to TRBJ2-1, with TRBD2 matching over 7 bases. The CDR3 length is 11 residues. V shed 4 bases and J 15 bases; nucleotides not matched to a gene: 6. Germline V lookup: CDR1 LNHDA, CDR2 SQIVND (reference sequence). Here the CDR3 reads CASSTAGVLFF. The CDR3 region has the DNA TGTGCCAGTAGTACTGCGGGAGTACTGTTCTTC.

The chain employs TRBV29-1 and TRBJ2-1; TRBD1 is a possible D gene (5 bases). Germline-derived CDR1 and CDR2 are SQVTM and ANQGSEA. This CDR3 is built from 15 residues. V was clipped by 3 bases and J by 0 bases, with 12 bases between them. CDR3 protein: CSVDGAASSYNEQFF. CDR3 sequence (DNA): TGCAGCGTTGATGGGGCGGCCAGCTCCTACAATGAGCAGTTCTTC.